The entry below gives a single T cell receptor beta chain sequence along with its context. Its target antigen remains unknown. No quality values exist for individual bases; no much larger clone is one base distant. The entry originates in a study of cytomegalovirus exposure and HLA in healthy donors (dated by TCRdb to the late 2010s). Broadly, across the study: According to an earlier analysis of a few hundred of the donors, roughly 180 million T cells yielded 90 million to 130 million unique TCR beta sequences and about 300 Gb of sequence data. Of the approximately 400 genotyped donors, approximately 83% fell in the genetic ancestry cluster associated with self-reported Caucasian donors. Among under 450 genotyped donors of the cohort, an average of approximately 240,000 unique TCR beta nucleotide sequences were sequenced per donor, roughly 20% of them non-productive. An early release that covered fewer than 800 HLA-typed donors contained approximately 300 gigabases of sequencing data and 85 million to 100 million unique TCR sequences. Rather than using new phenotypic data, the later analysis identified candidate immune exposures from TCR beta sequences and from how often those sequences occurred across donors. The study aimed to test whether cataloging public T cell receptors could reveal signatures of past pathogen exposure. In an earlier analysis of several hundred of the donors, high-throughput TCR beta sequencing was used to judge whether each TCR beta V gene segment behaved as functional or pseudogenic. Every discovery cohort repertoire had been produced on one sequencing platform. The study profiled the T cell repertoires of 666 subjects by immunosequencing and related them to cytomegalovirus serostatus. Typing coverage differed by locus: A, B, C, DRB1 and DQB1 were typed in roughly 620-630 donors, DQA1 in 500 to 550, DPA1 in some 570, and DPB1 in 472. In a later analysis, previously published TCR beta repertoires from fewer than 750 donors were re-analyzed and high-resolution HLA genotyping was added so that TCR occurrence patterns could be studied. In a later genetic analysis, genome-wide SNP genotypes for about three fifths of the roughly 670 donors were used, and that subset was treated as a discovery cohort. High-throughput TCR immunosequencing, statistical association of individual TCRs with disease status, and machine learning were combined to predict cytomegalovirus infection status. Along with the approximately 700-subject first cohort, a separate validation cohort of approximately 110 different subjects was used. Alongside the repertoire data, information on donor age, sex, ethnicity and CMV serostatus was compiled. Roughly 5 DR-DQ haplotypes were treated as single units for association and clustering because of strong linkage in the cohort. Both class I and class II loci were covered by HLA typing, at four-digit resolution.

The cohort was made up of 666 healthy bone marrow donors. All cohort members were sampled while nominally healthy, although unrecorded immune exposures were likely present. The donor tested CMV seronegative, placing the donor among the roughly 400 seronegative members of the cohort. Each donor provided a peripheral blood sample, and peripheral blood mononuclear cells were used for TCR beta sequencing. The Qiagen DNeasy Blood Extraction Kit was used to extract genomic DNA from the blood cell samples. V and J lose 2 bases and 2 bases, and a span of 9 bases separates them. CDR1 and CDR2, per the germline V gene, are SGHTA and FQGNSA. From the cysteine through the phenylalanine, the CDR3 covers 14 amino acids. The read is trimmed to its CDR3 DNA, 42 bases read in frame from base 1. Findings and caveats that apply to the study as a whole: The authors suggested that the approach could potentially be extended to other disease states and immunological phenotypes. A later analysis reported that several top co-occurrence clusters appeared linked to parvovirus B19, influenza, CMV and Epstein-Barr virus. Broadly in line with IMGT annotations, most TCR beta V segments showed up in productive rearrangements about 87% or about 30% of the time in an earlier analysis of several hundred of the donors. In both the original and validation cohorts, the classifier was reported to diagnose cytomegalovirus status with high specificity and sensitivity. The 87-base-pair reads could not distinguish some IMGT-functional V segments, including TRBV6-2 and TRBV6-3, so those segments were excluded. The cohort was sequenced for TCR beta chains only, and without alpha or paired-chain data the features that could be detected were limited. A cluster of highly shared sequence variants was judged likely to be a technical artifact of the sequencing pipeline. Correlated functional status among segregating V segments might reflect linkage disequilibrium, but an unknown experimental factor could not be ruled out. CMV serostatus was the only immune exposure information available for the cohort. Compared with the approximately 670-donor mean, donors in an Asian-associated ancestry cluster had fewer N-insertions in productive TCRs, according to a later genetic analysis. Three of the identified cytomegalovirus-associated TCR beta chains were confirmed in vitro to be specific for cytomegalovirus antigens. While some public TCRs were present in many individuals, most TCR sequences turned up only very rarely across donors. The earlier analysis of some 560 of the donors excluded approximately 17 rarely observed V segments, including chromosome 9 orphons, because counts were too low. A total of 150 to 200 TCR beta chains were listed by the study as associated with cytomegalovirus. A further reported finding was that TCR beta sequences accurately predicted the HLA-A and HLA-B alleles for most subjects in the first cohort. A later analysis found that most CMV-associated TCR beta chains appeared HLA-restricted, with HLA associations seemingly driven largely by CMV exposure. In a later analysis, over 15,000 TCR beta sequences were associated with specific HLA alleles at a false discovery rate of 0.05. In a later genetic analysis, a missense DCLRE1C variant was associated with V-gene and J-gene trimming of TCR beta chains, and the association was replicated in an independent cohort. Strong co-occurrence of HLA alleles, especially DR and DQ, made assigning TCR associations to individual alleles difficult. In a later analysis, TCR association rates were found to vary across HLA loci, with the most associated TCRs seen for DRB1 alleles and the fewest for HLA-C alleles. Because HLA typing was missing for some donors at each locus, association tests included only the typed subset. Sequencing depth was assumed to be roughly uniform across donors in the presence/absence analyses, though that assumption may not hold. Compared with equally common non-associated chains, HLA-associated TCR beta chains in a later analysis were more clonally expanded and had lower generation probabilities.

Libraries were made using the immunoSEQ multiplex PCR assay. For the multiplex PCR, a mixture combining 60 forward primers for TCR Vbeta segments and 13 reverse primers for TCR Jbeta segments was used. The CDR3 region of rearranged TCR beta genes was amplified from genomic DNA by a multiplex PCR assay. Amplified TCR beta libraries were sequenced as 87-base-pair reads on the Illumina HiSeq System. The authors' analysis ran thus. Across the 640 or so repertoires, a later analysis counted 80 million or so unique TCR beta chains, some 11 million of which were shared by at least two donors. Raw reads were error-corrected and collapsed into unique sequences by a nearest-neighbor algorithm in which closely related sequences were merged to remove PCR and sequencing errors. Alignment of CDR3 sequences to IMGT reference sequences was used to assign V, D and J gene segments. Each retained sequence needed at least a six-nucleotide match to both a V gene segment and a J gene segment. Rearrangements were classified as productive when the CDR3 lacked stop codons and remained in frame with V and J, and all other rearrangements were classified as non-productive. CDR3 was defined according to IMGT convention as the region running from the second conserved V-encoded cysteine to the conserved J-encoded phenylalanine. Sequences without an unambiguous match to a single V gene segment were excluded from the earlier analysis of over 500 of the donors. An earlier analysis of a few hundred of the donors called V segments functional above 56.7% productive rearrangements and segregating when the between-donor standard deviation exceeded 5%. To diagnose cytomegalovirus status from the catalog of TCR beta chain sequences, a statistical classification framework was built. V and J gene assignment, in a later analysis, came from comparing TCR nucleotide sequences with IMGT/GENE-DB human TR gene sequences. In a later analysis, CDR3 sequences and most-parsimonious VDJ recombination scenarios were assigned using the TCRdist pipeline. In a later analysis, each TCR beta chain was defined by its CDR3 amino acid sequence together with its V-gene family, and reads without a unique V-gene family were excluded. In a later analysis, 500 to 700 highly shared, low-generation-probability nucleotide sequences were removed to address suspected cross-contamination and a sequencing artifact. A later analysis calculated a clonal expansion index for each public chain from normalized within-repertoire ranks of inferred template counts. In a later analysis, generation probabilities were computed with a VDJ recombination model fitted to out-of-frame rearrangements, and the resulting probabilities were checked against IGoR. Hypergeometric tests were used in a later analysis to score TCR-TCR, TCR-HLA and TCR-CMV co-occurrence, with a repertoire-size bias correction applied to the TCR pairs. False discovery rates were estimated in a later analysis by permuting HLA or CMV assignments 20 times. In a later analysis, co-occurring TCRs were grouped with DBSCAN, and TCRdist sequence similarity was added when clustering was performed within HLA-allele-positive subsets. Repertoires with fewer than 30,000 or more than 120,000 public chains were left out of co-occurrence clustering, as were about 5 repertoires with anomalous nucleotide sharing. Here the immuneACCESS table is served through TCRdb, limited to in-frame sequences with V and J called. Missing clones are a known gap in these copies; in checked studies unresolved V genes cover under half, and the rest lacks a known reason. That table is the source of V, J and clone size, and D and trimming were worked out from the DNA. The sample contains about 94,000 clones, over 50% of them found a single time. The leading ten clones occupy around 4% of the sample.

This clonotype originated in a man between 25 and 39 years old in good health and CMV-seronegative. This sequence uses TRBV7-2 and TRBJ1-2; the D segment could be TRBD1, given 5 matching bases. Sequencing used PBMCs. This receptor carries the CDR3 CASSLWGRNYGYTF. In nucleotides, the sequence is TGTGCCAGCAGCTTATGGGGCAGAAACTATGGCTACACCTTC.